This is a list of T cell receptor beta chains from one sample in a study of T cells in tuberculosis. Sequencing was performed with immunoSEQ multiplex PCR; in TCRdb, only in-frame clones are kept and a portion is missing. Among 50,000 to 65,000 clones, 88% were seen once, and the ten largest hold roughly a fifth. The sequenced sample consisted of CD1b-GMM tetramer-negative cells sorted from PBMCs. These receptors originate from an adult woman with latent tuberculosis. CDR3s include the opening cysteine and the closing phenylalanine or tryptophan. The D gene is left open where the match is weak. For some rows the clone size is stated as once, few or many, or as a class when expanded; others skip it.

size	V	D	J	length	CDR3	DNA
.	TRBV2	.	TRBJ2-2	16	CASSEVATANTGELFF	TGTGCCAGCAGTGAAGTAGCGACCGCGAACACCGGGGAGCTGTTTTTT
.	TRBV7-9	.	TRBJ1-1	13	CASSLDAAPEAFF	TGTGCCAGCAGCTTAGACGCGGCACCCGAAGCTTTCTTT
.	TRBV13	.	TRBJ1-2	12	CASSFSNYGYTF	TGTGCCAGCAGCTTTAGTAACTATGGCTACACCTTC
.	TRBV7-3	TRBD2	TRBJ2-3	15	CASSLAGPGTDTQYF	TGTGCCAGCAGCCTAGCGGGGCCTGGGACAGATACGCAGTATTTT
.	TRBV7-6	.	TRBJ2-1	15	CASSLGQALVNEQFF	TGTGCCAGCAGCTTAGGGCAGGCCCTGGTCAATGAGCAGTTCTTC
.	TRBV15	.	TRBJ2-7	14	CATSGGTGSYEQYF	TGTGCCACCAGCGGCGGGACGGGCTCCTACGAGCAGTACTTC
.	TRBV27	TRBD2	TRBJ2-1	15	CASSPGREDYNEQFF	TGTGCCAGCAGTCCAGGACGGGAGGACTACAATGAGCAGTTCTTC
once	TRBV19	TRBD1	TRBJ1-1	14	CASSLQGSRTEAFF	TGTGCCAGTAGCCTACAGGGGAGTCGAACTGAAGCTTTCTTT
.	TRBV14	.	TRBJ1-2	17	CASSQDYGWEQAYGYTF	TGTGCCAGCAGCCAAGATTACGGTTGGGAGCAGGCTTATGGCTACACCTTC
.	TRBV19	TRBD2	TRBJ2-1	20	CASSTPGLAGGRGVYNEQFF	TGTGCCAGTAGTACACCAGGACTAGCGGGGGGACGGGGCGTATACAATGAGCAGTTCTTC
.	TRBV25-1	TRBD1	TRBJ2-1	14	CASKGTGPYNEQFF	TGTGCCAGCAAAGGGACAGGGCCGTACAATGAGCAGTTCTTC
.	TRBV27	TRBD2	TRBJ2-2	16	CASSRAGLADTGELFF	TGTGCCAGCAGTCGGGCCGGACTAGCGGATACCGGGGAGCTGTTTTTT
.	TRBV5-4	TRBD2	TRBJ2-7	16	CASSPNSGRVSYEQYF	TGTGCCAGCAGCCCAAATAGCGGGAGGGTTTCCTACGAGCAGTACTTC
.	TRBV19	.	TRBJ1-2	13	CASSMEQGGGYTF	TGTGCCAGTAGTATGGAACAGGGCGGCGGCTACACCTTC
.	TRBV10-3	TRBD1	TRBJ1-6	17	CAISESGTGGADSPLHF	TGTGCCATCAGTGAGTCGGGGACAGGGGGCGCGGATTCACCCCTCCACTTT
once	TRBV5-1	.	TRBJ1-3	14	CASSLAGFGNTIYF	TGCGCCAGCAGCTTGGCGGGGTTCGGAAACACCATATATTTT
.	TRBV30	.	TRBJ1-3	14	CAWSRPGQGNTIYF	TGTGCCTGGAGTCGTCCGGGTCAAGGAAACACCATATATTTT
.	TRBV10-3	TRBD1	TRBJ2-7	14	CAISERTGNHEQYF	TGTGCCATCAGTGAGAGGACAGGGAACCACGAGCAGTACTTC
.	TRBV6-6	TRBD1	TRBJ1-3	14	CASLTQGAGNTIYF	TGTGCCAGCCTTACCCAGGGGGCTGGAAACACCATATATTTT
.	TRBV10-3	TRBD2	TRBJ2-3	13	CATGGGSTDTQYF	TGTGCCACGGGGGGTGGGAGCACAGATACGCAGTATTTT
.	TRBV6-5	TRBD1	TRBJ1-2	12	CASRTGSNGYTF	TGTGCCAGCAGGACAGGGAGTAATGGCTACACCTTC
.	TRBV29-1	.	TRBJ2-7	14	CSVGGHEGAYEQYF	TGCAGCGTTGGGGGGCATGAGGGGGCCTACGAGCAGTACTTC
.	TRBV25-1	.	TRBJ2-7	14	CASSEYRKGYEQYF	TGTGCCAGCAGTGAATATAGAAAGGGGTACGAGCAGTACTTC
.	TRBV12-5	.	TRBJ2-2	14	CASGLGSGTGELFF	TGTGCTAGTGGTTTGGGCAGCGGTACCGGGGAGCTGTTTTTT
.	TRBV30	.	TRBJ1-6	14	CAWSTQGVSSPLHF	TGTGCCTGGAGTACACAGGGAGTGAGTTCACCCCTCCACTTT
.	TRBV19	.	TRBJ2-3	15	CASSTAGAGTDTQYF	TGTGCCAGTAGTACGGCGGGGGCTGGCACAGATACGCAGTATTTT
.	TRBV21-1	.	TRBJ2-3	12	CASIVSTDTQYF	TGTGCCAGCATTGTCTCGACAGATACGCAGTATTTT
.	TRBV7-2	.	TRBJ2-7	14	CASSSLAERYEQYF	TGTGCCAGCAGCTCCTTAGCGGAACGATACGAGCAGTACTTC
.	TRBV7-2	.	TRBJ2-7	12	CASSLRDFEQYF	TGTGCCAGCAGCTTACGGGATTTTGAGCAGTACTTC
.	TRBV15	.	TRBJ2-7	14	CATSRDMGAYEQYF	TGTGCCACCAGCAGAGATATGGGAGCCTACGAGCAGTACTTC
.	TRBV28	TRBD2	TRBJ2-1	17	CASSLSRGAGGYNEQFF	TGTGCCAGCAGTTTGAGCCGCGGAGCGGGAGGTTACAATGAGCAGTTCTTC
.	TRBV5-8	TRBD1	TRBJ2-5	15	CASSLGQGGQETQYF	TGTGCCAGCAGCTTGGGACAGGGGGGACAAGAGACCCAGTACTTC
.	TRBV9	.	TRBJ2-1	14	CASSPRGAGDEQFF	TGTGCCAGCAGCCCCCGGGGGGCGGGGGATGAGCAGTTCTTC
.	TRBV30	.	TRBJ1-4	13	CAWRRLANEKLFF	TGTGCCTGGAGGCGGTTAGCTAATGAAAAACTGTTTTTT
.	TRBV19	TRBD2	TRBJ2-3	21	CASSWSPGLAGVRGRTDTQYF	TGTGCCAGTAGCTGGTCCCCTGGACTAGCGGGAGTGCGGGGTCGGACAGATACGCAGTATTTT
.	TRBV14	TRBD1	TRBJ1-2	13	CASSPTGAYGYTF	TGTGCCAGCAGCCCGACAGGGGCATATGGCTACACCTTC
.	TRBV4-2	.	TRBJ2-3	15	CASSQEGREADTQYF	TGTGCCAGCAGCCAAGAAGGCAGGGAGGCAGATACGCAGTATTTT
.	TRBV19	.	TRBJ2-1	15	CASSMGLANQNEQFF	TGTGCCAGTAGTATGGGACTCGCCAACCAGAATGAGCAGTTCTTC
once	TRBV9	TRBD2	TRBJ2-5	16	CASSVATSGYQETQYF	TGTGCCAGCAGCGTAGCGACTAGCGGGTACCAAGAGACCCAGTACTTC
.	TRBV6-1	.	TRBJ2-1	12	CASLGGNQGQFF	TGTGCCAGCTTAGGAGGGAACCAAGGGCAGTTCTTC
.	TRBV9	TRBD2	TRBJ2-1	16	CASSVVAGGPYNEQFF	TGTGCCAGCAGCGTAGTGGCGGGAGGGCCCTACAATGAGCAGTTCTTC
.	TRBV23-1	.	TRBJ2-5	18	CASSQRKPRRAPQETQYF	TGCGCCAGCAGTCAACGTAAACCCCGGCGGGCGCCACAAGAGACCCAGTACTTC
.	TRBV2	TRBD1	TRBJ1-6	15	CASSLPGQGDSPLHF	TGTGCCAGCAGTCTACCGGGACAGGGGGATTCACCCCTCCACTTT
.	TRBV7-2	TRBD1	TRBJ2-7	14	CASSPGQGRYEQYF	TGTGCCAGCAGCCCAGGACAGGGGAGGTACGAGCAGTACTTC
.	TRBV6-1	.	TRBJ1-2	13	CASSETENYGYTF	TGTGCCAGCAGTGAGACAGAAAACTATGGCTACACCTTC
few	TRBV6-6	.	TRBJ1-5	13	CASSKQGWEPQHF	TGTGCCAGCAGTAAACAGGGTTGGGAGCCCCAGCATTTT
.	TRBV13	TRBD2	TRBJ2-4	19	CASSVRLAGGPLAKNIQYF	TGTGCCAGCAGCGTACGACTAGCGGGAGGTCCCCTCGCCAAAAACATTCAGTACTTC
.	TRBV7-3	TRBD2	TRBJ2-1	15	CASSYGLARHNEQFF	TGTGCCAGCAGTTACGGACTAGCGCGGCACAATGAGCAGTTCTTC
.	TRBV28	.	TRBJ1-2	14	CASSLWEGVVGYTF	TGTGCCAGCAGTTTATGGGAGGGCGTAGTGGGCTACACCTTC
.	TRBV9	.	TRBJ1-3	16	CASSVGGGFSGNTIYF	TGTGCCAGCAGCGTAGGGGGGGGATTCTCTGGAAACACCATATATTTT
.	TRBV5-1	TRBD1	TRBJ2-7	12	CASRSTGLAQYF	TGCGCCAGCAGGTCGACAGGGTTGGCGCAGTACTTC
.	TRBV12-5	.	TRBJ2-5	16	CASGQRIRGGERTQYF	TGTGCTAGTGGTCAACGTATAAGGGGGGGGGAACGGACCCAGTACTTC
.	TRBV7-2	.	TRBJ2-3	12	CASSSGYSTQYF	TGTGCCAGCAGCTCAGGGTATAGTACGCAGTATTTT
.	TRBV5-4	TRBD1	TRBJ1-2	15	CASSSQTGLNYGYTF	TGTGCCAGCAGCTCGCAGACAGGGCTGAACTATGGCTACACCTTC
.	TRBV2	TRBD1	TRBJ2-7	15	CASSETGQGLREQYF	TGTGCCAGCAGTGAAACAGGACAGGGGCTGCGGGAGCAGTACTTC
.	TRBV5-4	.	TRBJ1-2	15	CASSLADTPFGGYTF	TGTGCCAGCAGCCTGGCTGACACCCCATTTGGAGGCTACACCTTC